This paragraph covers one TCR beta chain sequence. Its antigen remains unidentified. There are no base qualities to consult, and no much larger clone falls within one base. TCRbeta CDR3 regions were amplified from genomic DNA by means of the immunoSEQ Assay, a bias-controlled multiplex PCR. In the authors' own workflow: The number of nucleated cells in each sample was estimated by amplification of reference gene primers within the assay. To quantify the absolute abundance of each unique TCRbeta CDR3 rearrangement, sequence reads were collapsed and filtered. Productive Simpson clonality was computed per sample as the square root of Simpson's diversity index over productive rearrangements. Drawn from immuneACCESS, this table holds only the in-frame rearrangements with V and J called that TCRdb kept. Clones are partly lost; checked studies trace under half to an unresolved V gene and leave the rest unexplained. For V, J and clone size, that table is used; D and trimming come from the DNA. The sample profile shows 60,000 or so clones; 60% to 80% of them were found once. 3.2% of the sample rests with the top ten.

Collaborating institutions collected whole blood in K2EDTA tubes following their own protocols. For TCRbeta analysis, collaborator samples were shipped as frozen whole blood, as isolated PBMCs, or as DNA extracted from either sample type. Deletion took 0 bases off V and 0 bases off J, with a span of 11 bases between the germline ends. Reading from cysteine to phenylalanine, the CDR3 counts 16 amino acids. The read is trimmed to its CDR3 DNA, 48 bases read in frame from base 1. Per the germline V gene, MGHRA is the CDR1 and YSYEKL is the CDR2. This specimen belongs to a study of blood T cell repertoires in COVID-19 (dated by TCRdb to about 2020). Background on the whole study: Collaborator samples came from the United States, Italy and Spain and covered acute and convalescent phases of COVID-19. The material from the prospective study consisted of cDNA or gDNA derived from T cells, B-cell-depleted T cells, or PBMCs. Subjects who had been exposed to COVID-19, were actively infected with it, or had recovered from it provided the deeply sampled blood TCRbeta repertoires that made up the dataset. A freely available public database, intended as a resource for researchers studying the immune response to SARS-CoV-2, is where the repertoires were released. The samples were drawn from two sources: the first 160 participants of the ongoing ImmuneRACE study, and over 1,000 subjects contributed by 6 global collaborators. Nearly every sample came with metadata listing a de-identified subject ID, COVID-19 status, age in years and sex. Where available, HLA class I and class II types were obtained from metadata supplied by the sample provider rather than from assay-based typing. Results the study describes overall, beyond this receptor: The amount of clinical and demographic metadata varied by source and participant and was provided uncurated.

The chain is assembled from TRBV4-1 and TRBJ1-1; the D gene is not confidently resolved. The source of this sequence is a man aged 60 to 69 with acute or convalescent COVID-19. Sequences were obtained from peripheral blood. The nucleotides read TGCGCCAGCAGCCAAGAAGCGGTCAGAATGAACACTGAAGCTTTCTTT. This sequence encodes CASSQEAVRMNTEAFF.